Shown below are 25 T cell receptor beta chains from a single sample sequenced in a study of Ad26.COV2.S vaccination and SARS-CoV-2 variants. The treatment here: roughly 18 received Ad26.COV2.S at low or high dose, single or two shots; five or six received placebo; per-sample allocation not given. Vaccine and placebo recipients were sampled on day 63 after the first injection. Libraries were prepared by immunoSEQ multiplex PCR; TCRdb keeps only in-frame clonotypes and omits some of them. The sample consists of about 400,000 clones, roughly 90% of them appearing once. Sequenced here: peripheral blood, sampled in a trial of Ad26.COV2.S vaccine versus placebo. The receptors were gathered from a person between 18 and 65 years old who received the Ad26.COV2.S COVID-19 vaccine or a placebo.

This sequence joins TRBV5-1 and TRBJ2-7; tentative D call: TRBD1 (6 bases). The CDR3 has 15 amino acids. Germline V gene sequence: CDR1 SGHRS, CDR2 YFSETQ. Trimming pared 4 bases from V and 6 bases from J, leaving 20 bases between. DNA for the CDR3: TGCGCCAGCAGCCCGTCCGGGACAAGGGCCGTCGAGCAGTACTTC. It is translated as CASSPSGTRAVEQYF. Full variable domain (missing parts from reference TRBV5-1 and TRBJ2-7): KAGVTQTPRYLIKTRGQQVTLSCSPISGHRSVSWYQQTPGQGLQFLFEYFSETQRNKGNFPGRFSGRQFSNSRSEMNVSTLELGDSALYLCASSPSGTRAVEQYFGPGTRLTVT.

The chain carries TRBV3-1 (or the pseudogene TRBV3-2) and TRBJ2-7; TRBD1 is a possible D gene (6 bases). The CDR3 is 13 residues long. Trimming cost V 5 bases and J 3 bases, with 11 bases left between them. Germline-derived CDR1 and CDR2 are LGHDT and YNNKEL (reference sequence). This CDR3 is CASSRQEFYEQYF. CDR3 in DNA: TGTGCCAGCAGCAGACAGGAGTTCTACGAGCAGTACTTC.

The CDR3: CASSLSDTQYF. The CDR3 nucleotides read TGTGCCAGCAGCTTGTCAGATACGCAGTATTTT. The chain combines TRBV5-4 with TRBJ2-3; D uncertain. Germline V gene lookup returns CDR1 SGHNT and CDR2 YYREEE (reference sequence). V was pared by 1 base and J by 4 bases, with 1 base between. This CDR3 comprises 11 residues. Based on the CDR3 plus reference TRBV5-4 and TRBJ2-3, the full variable domain is ETGVTQSPTHLIKTRGQQVTLRCSSQSGHNTVSWYQQALGQGPQFIFQYYREEENGRGNFPPRFSGLQFPNYSSELNVNALELDDSALYLCASSLSDTQYFGPGTRLTVL.

The chain carries TRBV5-6 and TRBJ1-1, with a weak D call TRBD1 (6 bases). This CDR3 comprises 15 residues. Trimming took 6 bases from V and 4 from J, leaving 19 bases between them. Looked up from germline, CDR1 is SGHDT and CDR2 is YYEEEE. CDR3 nucleotides: TGTGCCAGCAACCTCCCGGGGGGGCTGGCCACTGAAGCTTTCTTT. Translated: CASNLPGGLATEAFF.

The V and J genes are TRBV6-2 or TRBV6-3 and TRBJ1-5; 10 nucleotides match TRBD1. This CDR3 is 16 amino acids long. After removal of 2 bases from V and 7 bases from J, the junction contained 8 bases not matched to a gene. The V gene's germline CDR1 is MNHEY and CDR2 SVGEGT. The CDR3 reads CASSYTGQGVKQPQHF. The CDR3 DNA reads as TGTGCCAGCAGTTACACTGGACAGGGGGTGAAACAGCCCCAGCATTTT.

This rearrangement joins TRBV30 to TRBJ2-1; maybe TRBD2 (6 bases). The CDR3 length is 13 residues. Germline V gene lookup returns CDR1 GTSNPN and CDR2 SVGIG (reference sequence). V dropped 4 bases and J dropped 6 bases, with 13 bases sitting between them. The CDR3 loop is CAWTQRRVNEQFF. As DNA, the CDR3 is TGTGCCTGGACCCAAAGGAGGGTCAATGAGCAGTTCTTC.

V usage is TRBV20-1 and J usage is TRBJ2-5; no definite D call. CDR1 DFQATT and CDR2 SNEGSKA come from the germline V gene (reference sequence). Trimming cost V 1 base and J 5 bases, with 5 bases left between them. This CDR3 comprises 11 residues. The DNA of the CDR3 is TGCAGTGCTAGAGCCGGCGAGACCCAGTACTTC. It is translated as CSARAGETQYF.

This chain joins TRBV4-1 and TRBJ2-7, with 10 bases matching TRBD2. CDR3 length: 16 amino acids. The V gene end was trimmed by 7 bases and the J gene end by 7 bases; junction bases not matched to a gene: 16. Looked up from germline, CDR1 is MGHRA and CDR2 is YSYEKL. CDR3 amino acids: CASTQTTSGVWEEQYF. DNA of the CDR3: TGCGCCAGCACTCAAACCACTAGCGGGGTTTGGGAAGAGCAGTACTTC.

This clone was recorded at least ten times. The chain has TRBV27 and TRBJ2-3, with 14 bases identical to TRBD2. The CDR3 has 17 amino acids. V lost 5 bases and J lost 3; bases outside the gene matches: 7. Germline assignment: CDR1 MNHEY and CDR2 SMNVEV (reference sequence). CDR3 in DNA: TGTGCCAGCAGTGCATCTCGGACTAGCGGGGGGACAGATACGCAGTATTTT. Translating gives CASSASRTSGGTDTQYF.

The rearrangement links TRBV6-5 to TRBJ2-7; 9 positions agree with TRBD1. The CDR3 covers 15 residues. The V gene end was trimmed by 4 bases and the J gene end by 1 base; junction bases not matched to a gene: 5. The V gene's germline CDR1 is MNHEY and CDR2 SVGAGI. The CDR3 DNA reads TGTGCCAGCAGTTTAACGGGACAGGGTTCCTACGAGCAGTACTTC. This translates into CASSLTGQGSYEQYF.

The genes are TRBV3-1 (or the pseudogene TRBV3-2) and TRBJ1-3; possibly TRBD1 for D (5 bases). CDR1 and CDR2 (germline): LGHDT, YNNKEL (reference sequence). The CDR3 is 14 residues long. V lost 3 bases, J lost 4 bases, and 10 bases lay in between. DNA for the CDR3: TGTGCCAGCAGCCAGACTAACAGGGGAAACACCATATATTTT. Its protein is CASSQTNRGNTIYF.

The chain's CDR3 is CATSRDYTTGHYGYTF. The CDR3 nucleotides read TGTGCCACCAGCAGAGATTACACGACAGGCCACTATGGCTACACCTTC. J is TRBJ1-2 and V is TRBV15; perhaps TRBD1 as D (6 bases). CDR3 length: 16 residues. Trimming took off 0 bases at V and 3 bases at J, with 14 bases between the two ends. Germline V lookup: CDR1 LNHNV, CDR2 YYDKDF (reference sequence). The full variable domain, completed using reference TRBV15 and TRBJ1-2, is DAMVIQNPRYQVTQFGKPVTLSCSQTLNHNVMYWYQQKSSQAPKLLFHYYDKDFNNEADTPDNFQSRRPNTSFCFLDIRSPGLGDTAMYLCATSRDYTTGHYGYTFGSGTRLTVV.

CDR3 nucleotides: TGTGCCAGCAGTAAAGCTACTAGCGTTGCGACCGGGGAGCTGTTTTTT. Its translation is CASSKATSVATGELFF. The J gene is TRBJ2-2, the V gene TRBV6-2 or TRBV6-3, with TRBD2 identical over 7 bases. Germline V gene lookup returns CDR1 MNHEY and CDR2 SVGEGT. The CDR3 length is 16 residues. J was trimmed by 5 bases and V by 5 bases; bases with no gene match: 11.

The chain is built from TRBV2 and TRBJ2-6; D not resolved. There are 17 residues in the CDR3. CDR1 and CDR2 from the germline V gene are SNHLY and FYNNEI. The ends were cut back, 4 bases at V and 0 bases at J, with 13 bases in the middle. The chain's CDR3 is CASSAWAYSSGANVLTF. The CDR3 DNA sequence: TGTGCCAGCAGTGCTTGGGCGTACAGCTCTGGGGCCAACGTCCTGACTTTC.

The chain joins TRBV19 to TRBJ2-1; TRBD1 matches at 8 bases. The CDR3 extends over 15 amino acids. Germline V gene data show CDR1 as LNHDA and CDR2 as SQIVND (reference sequence). Trimming removed 5 bases from V and 5 bases from J; junction bases left unmatched: 8. CDR3 residues: CASSPGTGLNNEQFF. DNA for the CDR3: TGTGCCAGTAGTCCCGGGACAGGTCTGAACAATGAGCAGTTCTTC.

This clone was seen more than once but under ten times. V and J are TRBV5-5 and TRBJ1-1; 8 nucleotides agree with TRBD1. V gave up 1 base and J gave up 1 base; unmatched junction bases: 3. CDR3 length: 15 amino acids. Germline V gives CDR1 SGHKS, CDR2 YYEKEE (reference sequence). The CDR3 coding sequence is TGTGCCAGCAGCTTGTATGGGACAGGGAACACTGAAGCTTTCTTT. It translates to CASSLYGTGNTEAFF.

This chain links TRBV28 with TRBJ2-5, with D possibly being TRBD1 (5 bases). Germline assignment: CDR1 MDHEN and CDR2 SYDVKM. The CDR3 loop spans 15 amino acids. Trimming shortened V by 5 bases and J by 2 bases, and 15 bases separated the two germline ends. CDR3 in amino acids: CASSKETGSQETQYF. CDR3 nucleotides: TGTGCCAGCAGTAAAGAAACAGGATCTCAAGAGACCCAGTACTTC.

The chain joins TRBV6-2 or TRBV6-3 to TRBJ2-1; the match to TRBD2 covers 10 bases. Germline CDR1 and CDR2: MNHEY and SVGEGT. The length of the CDR3 is 19 residues. With 4 bases clipped from V and 0 bases from J, the junction kept 12 bases outside the gene matches. The CDR3 nucleotides are TGTGCCAGCAGTTCCCCCTTTGGAGCGGGGGGGAGCTCCTACAATGAGCAGTTCTTC. Translating gives CASSSPFGAGGSSYNEQFF.

CDR3 in amino acids: CSVAGPSNEQFF. The DNA for the CDR3 is TGCAGCGTTGCGGGACCCTCCAATGAGCAGTTCTTC. V and J are TRBV29-1 and TRBJ2-1, with D perhaps matching TRBD1 or TRBD2 (5 bases each). The CDR3 has 12 amino acids. V lost 4 bases to trimming and J lost 6 bases, with 10 bases between them. Germline V gene data show CDR1 as SQVTM and CDR2 as ANQGSEA.

This chain connects TRBV19 to TRBJ1-1; D gene unclear. The germline V gene has CDR1 LNHDA and CDR2 SQIVND (reference sequence). This CDR3 region has 15 residues. V was shortened by 2 bases and J by 0 bases, with 10 bases between the two germline ends. Here the CDR3 DNA reads TGTGCCAGTAGTATAAATAAGGACCTGAACACTGAAGCTTTCTTT. Residues: CASSINKDLNTEAFF. Full variable domain (outside the CDR3, taken from reference TRBV19 and TRBJ1-1): DGGITQSPKYLFRKEGQNVTLSCEQNLNHDAMYWYRQDPGQGLRLIYYSQIVNDFQKGDIAEGYSVSREKKESFPLTVTSAQKNPTAFYLCASSINKDLNTEAFFGQGTRLTVV.

V gene TRBV19 combines with J gene TRBJ2-7; D gene uncertain. V lost 1 base and J lost 2, with 9 bases in between. Germline CDR1 is LNHDA and CDR2 is SQIVND (reference sequence). This CDR3 spans 14 amino acids. The CDR3 bases are TGTGCCAGTAGTATAGGCGCAGGAACCTACGAGCAGTACTTC. Its protein is CASSIGAGTYEQYF.

The genes are TRBV27 and TRBJ2-1; 10 bases map to TRBD2. Germline CDR1 MNHEY, CDR2 SMNVEV (reference sequence). This CDR3 has 17 amino acids. V dropped 6 bases and J dropped 9; count of bases not matched to a gene: 17. The CDR3 DNA reads TGTGCCAGCAGCACGTGGAGGCTAGCGGGGGCCAAAGGTGAGCAGTTCTTC. Amino acid sequence: CASSTWRLAGAKGEQFF.

This sequence joins TRBV7-2 and TRBJ2-5, with 9 bases lining up with TRBD2. This CDR3 is built from 14 residues. Germline V gene data show CDR1 as SGHTA and CDR2 as FQGNSA. The V and J ends lost 5 bases and 5 bases, in that order; junction bases with no gene match: 6. In nucleotides, the CDR3 is TGTGCCAGCAGCACAGGACTAGCGCACGAGACCCAGTACTTC. This gives the protein CASSTGLAHETQYF.

The chain carries TRBV5-6 and TRBJ2-7; D remains ambiguous. Trimming removed 0 bases at V and 12 bases at J, with 13 bases between. This CDR3 is 12 amino acids long. Germline CDR1 reads SGHDT; CDR2 reads YYEEEE. The CDR3 DNA sequence: TGTGCCAGCAGCTTGGGGCTGGCAGCCCCGTACTTC. Amino acid sequence: CASSLGLAAPYF.

V gene TRBV6-1 combines with J gene TRBJ1-5, with TRBD1 as a possible D gene (6 bases). Germline CDR1 is MNHNS and CDR2 is SASEGT. The CDR3 is made up of 15 amino acids. V shed 2 bases and J shed 4 bases, with 12 bases lying between them. As DNA, the CDR3 is TGTGCCAGCAGTGAATACGGACAGATAAATCAGCCCCAGCATTTT. Its protein is CASSEYGQINQPQHF.